This T cell receptor beta chain was obtained from a study of spatial heterogeneity in lung cancer. Study context: The donors, fewer than 90 patients with untreated early-stage non-small cell lung cancer, provided the samples.

This clonotype has ten or more counts. TCRdb re-derived calls from the 5' RACE reads in MiXCR, one entry per CDR3 protein. This table holds about 52,000 distinct CDR3 sequences, roughly 8.1% found once. The time point: blood at routine non-recurrence follow-up after resection. Whole RNA was taken from tumor, nontumor lung or frozen PBMC; it was then sequenced unsorted. This CDR3 is built from 15 residues. Germline V CDR1 and CDR2: MNHEY, SVGEGT. V lost 7 bases to trimming and J lost 1 base, with 17 bases between them. This sequence joins TRBV6-2 or TRBV6-3 and TRBJ2-7; possibly TRBD2 for D (6 bases). This TCR came from a female donor with early-stage non-small cell lung cancer. Sequenced material: PBMCs, taken at follow-up. The CDR3 loop is CASTLPGLRSYEQYF. In DNA, the CDR3 is TGTGCCAGCACCCTCCCGGGACTGAGGTCCTACGAGCAGTACTTC.